A single sample is the source of the 15 T cell receptor beta chains below, sequenced in a study of Tregs in tolerant kidney transplant recipients. The assay was immunoSEQ multiplex PCR, and TCRdb's table has in-frame clones only and misses some. The data contain around 11,000 clones, approximately 89% of them singletons. These receptors have no identified antigens. Sample: Tregs from blood cultured with allogeneic cells, taken before the transplant. The receptors were sampled from a human patient who received a combined kidney and bone marrow transplant.

This clone was recorded once. The J gene is TRBJ2-7, the V gene TRBV7-6; unclear D gene. The germline V gene has CDR1 SGHVS and CDR2 FNYEAQ. CDR3 length: 13 residues. V was cut by 1 base and J by 4 bases, with 8 bases left in between. CDR3 sequence reads: CASSLVETYEQYF. Written as DNA, the CDR3 is TGTGCCAGCAGCTTAGTTGAGACTTACGAGCAGTACTTC.

The V call is TRBV5-1, the J call TRBJ2-2; D gene unclear. This CDR3 has 13 amino acids. Trimming pared 0 bases from V and 8 bases from J, leaving 8 bases between. Germline CDR1 and CDR2: SGHRS and YFSETQ. The chain's CDR3 is CASSLGLGGELFF. The CDR3 DNA reads TGCGCCAGCAGCTTGGGCCTTGGTGGGGAGCTGTTTTTT.

The gene calls are TRBV5-6 and TRBJ2-7; D remains ambiguous. This CDR3 contains 11 residues. With 3 bases removed from V and 4 bases from J, the gap between germline ends came to 5 bases. CDR1 is SGHDT, CDR2 YYEEEE, per germline. The chain's CDR3 is CASSSHYEQYF. DNA for the CDR3: TGTGCCAGCAGCTCTCATTACGAGCAGTACTTC.

CDR3 nucleotides: TGTGCCAGCAGCTCCCAGACGGGACAGGTGAATGGCTACACCTTC. The encoded protein is CASSSQTGQVNGYTF. The V gene is TRBV9, the J gene TRBJ1-2, with 8 bases matching TRBD1. The V segment lost 4 bases and the J segment 6 bases; nucleotides outside the gene matches: 11. Germline V gives CDR1 SGDLS, CDR2 YYNGEE. The length of the CDR3 is 15 residues.

V and J are TRBV20-1 and TRBJ2-7; D may correspond to TRBD1 or TRBD2 (5 bases each). Looked up from germline, CDR1 is DFQATT and CDR2 is SNEGSKA (reference sequence). The CDR3 loop spans 11 amino acids. V was trimmed by 3 bases and J by 6 bases, leaving 9 bases between them. The CDR3 loop is CSARRGAEQYF. CDR3 coding DNA: TGCAGTGCTAGGCGAGGGGCCGAGCAGTACTTC.

This sequence joins TRBV7-2 and TRBJ1-1, with D uncertain. Germline V gene data show CDR1 as SGHTA and CDR2 as FQGNSA. The CDR3 has 14 residues. V lost 2 bases and J lost 6, with 13 bases in between. CDR3 amino acids: CASSLLGGRSEAFF. CDR3 nucleotide sequence: TGTGCCAGCAGCTTATTGGGAGGGCGGTCTGAAGCTTTCTTT.

This chain connects TRBV28 to TRBJ2-1; TRBD2 matches at 12 bases. V lost 6 bases and J lost 7; bases outside the gene matches: 7. The germline V gene encodes CDR1 MDHEN and CDR2 SYDVKM. This CDR3 is built from 15 residues. CDR3 amino acids: CASSPLAGGRNEQFF. The CDR3, as DNA: TGTGCCAGCAGCCCTCTAGCGGGGGGGCGAAATGAGCAGTTCTTC.

V gene TRBV7-9 combines with J gene TRBJ1-2; a weak D match, TRBD1 (5 bases). The CDR3 totals 16 residues. Germline V gene lookup returns CDR1 SEHNR and CDR2 FQNEAQ (reference sequence). The germline V and J ends were trimmed by 2 bases and 1 base, with 14 bases remaining between them. The CDR3 sequence is CASSLRGGLNNYGYTF. The CDR3 coding sequence is TGTGCCAGCAGCTTAAGGGGAGGATTGAATAACTATGGCTACACCTTC.

This chain joins TRBV6-4 and TRBJ2-1; 9 bases match TRBD2. This CDR3 is built from 14 residues. CDR1 and CDR2 from the germline V gene are MRHNA and SNTAGT. Losses at the gene ends were 4 bases for V and 8 bases for J; bases not matched to a gene: 6. The CDR3 loop reads CASSVIAGEDEQFF. Here the CDR3 DNA reads TGTGCCAGCAGTGTGATAGCGGGAGAAGATGAGCAGTTCTTC.

The chain uses TRBV9 and TRBJ1-2; D ambiguous. The CDR3 spans 16 residues. The V and J ends lost 0 bases and 1 base respectively, with 13 bases between them. Germline V gives CDR1 SGDLS, CDR2 YYNGEE. The CDR3 reads CASSVDSGKGNYGYTF. The CDR3 DNA reads as TGTGCCAGCAGCGTAGATTCGGGGAAAGGTAACTATGGCTACACCTTC.

The chain joins TRBV19 to TRBJ2-5, with D tentatively TRBD2 (7 bases). Germline CDR1 LNHDA, CDR2 SQIVND (reference sequence). The ends were cut back, 5 bases at V and 4 bases at J, with 17 bases in the middle. This CDR3 region has 15 residues. This CDR3 reads CASSLGGASVETQYF. The CDR3 coding sequence is TGTGCCAGTAGTCTAGGGGGGGCCTCCGTAGAGACCCAGTACTTC.

The rearrangement uses TRBV6-5 and TRBJ2-2; TRBD1 matches at 9 bases. The germline CDR1 and CDR2 sequences are MNHEY and SVGAGI. The CDR3 totals 16 residues. The J segment lost 5 bases and the V segment lost 4 bases, leaving 8 bases of the junction unmatched. The DNA for the CDR3 is TGTGCCAGCAGTTCTTTATACAGGGGGCTGACCGGGGAGCTGTTTTTT. This translates into CASSSLYRGLTGELFF.

A single count supports this clone. This chain uses TRBV28 with TRBJ2-2; D not resolved. Germline values: CDR1 MDHEN, CDR2 SYDVKM. Trimming took 5 bases from V and 4 from J, leaving 11 bases between them. The CDR3 has 14 amino acids. The chain's CDR3 is CASSPRGFTGELFF. The CDR3, as DNA: TGTGCCAGCAGTCCCCGCGGCTTCACCGGGGAGCTGTTTTTT.

V usage is TRBV9 and J usage is TRBJ2-5; tentatively, D is TRBD1 (6 bases). The CDR3 has 15 residues. V was shortened by 4 bases and J by 4 bases, with 17 bases between the two germline ends. Germline V CDR1 and CDR2: SGDLS, YYNGEE. The CDR3 is CASSPGHGFPETQYF. The CDR3 DNA sequence: TGTGCCAGCAGCCCGGGACATGGATTTCCAGAGACCCAGTACTTC.

The CDR3 nucleotides read TGTGCCAGCAGCTTGTTACCGGTCTCCTACGAGCAGTACTTC. Protein sequence: CASSLLPVSYEQYF. This sequence joins TRBV5-5 and TRBJ2-7; no reliable D call. Deletions cut 1 base from V and 0 bases from J, with 8 bases between. CDR1 is SGHKS, CDR2 YYEKEE, per germline (reference sequence). This CDR3 is 14 amino acids long.